The rows below give T cell receptor beta chains drawn from one sample of a study of response to subunit inactivated influenza vaccine. Each CDR3 protein is one row after TCRdb ran MiXCR on the RT-PCR reads. The sample holds roughly 650,000 distinct CDR3 sequences, 15% to 18% seen once. Sample: PBMCs from blood, taken about 13 days after vaccination. The receptors derive from a man aged 50 to 59 who received an inactivated influenza vaccine. Both conserved end residues are part of each CDR3. The D gene is left open where the match is weak. Rows give clone size only sometimes, using once, few, many, or a class for an expanded clone.

clone_size	d_call	v_call	j_call	cdr3_aa	cdr3_nt
many	.	TRBV29-1	TRBJ2-3	CSVETRWADTQYF	TGCAGCGTTGAAACCAGATGGGCAGATACGCAGTATTTT
few	TRBD2	TRBV7-9	TRBJ2-7	CASSSFSGRDPYEQYF	TGTGCCAGCAGCTCATTTAGCGGGAGGGACCCCTACGAGCAGTACTTC
few	.	TRBV4-3	TRBJ1-2	CASSQSTGINYGYTF	TGCGCCAGCAGCCAGTCGACAGGTATAAACTATGGCTACACCTTC
.	TRBD1	TRBV29-1	TRBJ1-1	CSVAGQPNTEAFF	TGCAGCGTTGCGGGACAGCCGAACACTGAAGCTTTCTTT
many	.	TRBV14	TRBJ1-4	CASSQLRGSDEKLFF	TGTGCCAGCAGCCAATTGCGGGGGTCGGATGAAAAACTGTTTTTT
few	TRBD1	TRBV12-3/TRBV12-4	TRBJ1-1	CASSFTGGFAEAFF	TGTGCCAGCAGTTTCACAGGGGGGTTCGCTGAAGCTTTCTTT
.	TRBD1	TRBV5-1	TRBJ2-1	CASSSRPGGRDEQFF	TGCGCCAGCAGCTCCCGGCCAGGGGGTAGGGATGAGCAGTTCTTC
.	TRBD2	TRBV7-2	TRBJ2-5	CASSTPAGIQETQYF	TGTGCCAGCAGCACCCCAGCGGGGATACAAGAGACCCAGTACTTC
.	.	TRBV4-3	TRBJ1-3	CASSHALGASLSGNTIYF	TGCGCCAGCAGCCATGCCCTAGGCGCCTCCCTCTCTGGAAACACCATATATTTT
.	.	TRBV6-2/TRBV6-3	TRBJ2-7	CASSYSKPAYEQYF	TGTGCCAGCAGTTACTCGAAACCAGCCTACGAGCAGTACTTC
few	.	TRBV3-1	TRBJ2-7	CASSLGRQEQYF	TGTGCCAGCAGCCTAGGACGTCAGGAGCAGTACTTC
few	.	TRBV6-5	TRBJ1-2	CASSYSVAGGYTF	TGTGCCAGCAGTTACTCGGTCGCGGGCGGCTACACCTTC
.	.	TRBV4-1	TRBJ2-1	CASSHTYPSYNEQFF	TGCGCCAGCAGCCACACTTACCCGTCCTACAATGAGCAGTTCTTC
many	.	TRBV28	TRBJ1-6	CASSSPGERDSPLHF	TGTGCCAGCAGTTCCCCTGGGGAGAGGGATTCACCCCTCCACTTT
.	TRBD2	TRBV2	TRBJ2-1	CASSGSGRAPNEQFF	TGTGCCAGCAGTGGGAGCGGGAGGGCGCCCAATGAGCAGTTCTTC
many	.	TRBV12-3/TRBV12-4	TRBJ2-1	CASSPRDPGLDEQFF	TGTGCCAGCAGTCCTAGGGACCCAGGGTTGGATGAGCAGTTCTTC
few	TRBD2	TRBV12-3/TRBV12-4	TRBJ2-7	CASRMTSGDYEQYF	TGTGCCAGCAGGATGACTAGCGGGGATTACGAGCAGTACTTC
.	.	TRBV3-1	TRBJ1-2	CASSQDSGKNYGYTF	TGTGCCAGCAGCCAAGATAGTGGCAAGAACTATGGCTACACCTTC
.	.	TRBV3-1	TRBJ2-1	CASSLTYPADEQFF	TGTGCCAGCAGCCTGACGTATCCCGCGGATGAGCAGTTCTTC
few	TRBD1	TRBV5-1	TRBJ1-4	CASSLGRQGEKLFF	TGCGCCAGCAGCTTGGGTCGACAGGGGGAAAAACTGTTTTTT
.	TRBD1	TRBV5-1	TRBJ2-3	CASSLAGQEGRDTQYF	TGCGCCAGCAGCTTGGCGGGACAGGAGGGTAGGGATACGCAGTATTTT
.	.	TRBV6-1	TRBJ2-5	CASSDVLQGLETQYF	TGTGCCAGCAGTGATGTTCTACAGGGATTGGAGACCCAGTACTTC
few	.	TRBV24-1	TRBJ2-3	CATSAPRVGQGGTDTQYF	TGTGCCACCAGTGCCCCCCGAGTCGGGCAGGGGGGAACAGATACGCAGTATTTT
few	TRBD1	TRBV18	TRBJ2-7	CASSPIRDRGDEQYF	TGTGCCAGCTCACCAATCCGGGACAGGGGCGACGAGCAGTACTTC
few	.	TRBV15	TRBJ2-3	CATSSGRVLGDTQYF	TGTGCCACCAGCAGTGGTCGAGTTTTAGGAGATACGCAGTATTTT
few	TRBD2	TRBV3-1	TRBJ2-1	CASSLGLAGFGNEQFF	TGTGCCAGCAGCCTTGGACTAGCGGGGTTTGGCAATGAGCAGTTCTTC
few	TRBD1	TRBV10-3	TRBJ1-2	CAISESTTGDGYTF	TGTGCCATCAGTGAGTCGACGACAGGGGATGGCTACACCTTC
.	.	TRBV4-3	TRBJ1-1	CASSQIPDMNTEAFF	TGCGCCAGCAGCCAGATCCCAGATATGAACACTGAAGCTTTCTTT
many	.	TRBV29-1	TRBJ2-3	CSVEGGSTDTQYF	TGCAGCGTTGAGGGGGGAAGCACAGATACGCAGTATTTT
few	.	TRBV5-5	TRBJ1-5	CASSLDSFPSQPQHF	TGTGCCAGCAGCTTGGATAGTTTCCCATCTCAGCCCCAGCATTTT
.	.	TRBV24-1	TRBJ1-1	CATSDLLGRRAESEAFF	TGTGCCACCAGTGATTTGCTGGGTAGAAGGGCAGAGAGTGAAGCTTTCTTT
.	TRBD1	TRBV4-3	TRBJ1-2	CASSPGTGSPNYGYTF	TGCGCCAGCAGCCCTGGGACAGGATCCCCTAACTATGGCTACACCTTC
few	.	TRBV12-3/TRBV12-4	TRBJ2-4	CASSLGNSIAKNIQYF	TGTGCCAGCAGTTTAGGGAATTCGATAGCCAAAAACATTCAGTACTTC
.	TRBD2	TRBV7-2	TRBJ2-5	CASSLGRGGVETQYF	TGTGCCAGCAGCTTAGGGCGGGGGGGCGTGGAGACCCAGTACTTC
.	TRBD2	TRBV6-5	TRBJ2-5	CASSYRGLAGMETQYF	TGTGCCAGCAGTTATCGAGGACTAGCGGGGATGGAGACCCAGTACTTC